Listed below are T cell receptor beta chains from one sample, sequenced in a study of Ad26.COV2.S vaccination and SARS-CoV-2 variants. Generated by immunoSEQ multiplex PCR, the TCRdb table keeps only in-frame clones and is missing some. This table holds more than 400,000 clones, around 91% found once. The specimen was peripheral blood, collected in a trial of Ad26.COV2.S vaccine versus placebo. Every receptor here comes from a person aged 18 to 65 who received the Ad26.COV2.S COVID-19 vaccine or a placebo. The CDR3 runs from the conserved cysteine through the conserved F or W.

V | CDR3
TRBV7-2 | CASSVGLAGYNEQFF
TRBV18 | CASSPLDSGANVLTF
TRBV5-6 | CASRISGSYEQYF
TRBV23-1 | CASSHRRTNTGELFF
TRBV5-1 | CASSLLGTGNTIYF
TRBV11-1 | CASSLAPGDRAFF
TRBV3-1/TRBV3-2 | CASSQEKAGVDEQYF
TRBV5-4 | CASSLQGRETEAFF
TRBV12-5 | CASGLFLRGIARVYEQFF
TRBV5-1 | CASSIGLAGVEQYF